A selection of T cell receptor beta chains follows, all from one sample in a study of shared clonotypes between healthy human individuals. This table comes from immunoSEQ multiplex PCR, and its TCRdb copy is limited to in-frame clones, with some not included. This sample has about 2.4 million clones, with 80% to 95% found just once. The sequencing sample was made of naive CD4+ T cells from PBMCs. The receptors derive from a man aged 18 to 30 in good health. Some clones in this sample may be carry-over from other donors' samples. Both conserved end residues are part of each CDR3. The D gene is left open where the match is weak. Part of the rows lack a size; the others show once, few, many or a class for expanded clones.

j_gene: TRBJ1-1
v_gene: TRBV7-2
abundance: .
d_gene: .
CDR3nt: TGTGCCAGCAGTACTCAACTGACCGTATTGGGGACTGAAGCTTTCTTT
CDR3aa: CASSTQLTVLGTEAFF

j_gene: TRBJ2-7
v_gene: TRBV28
abundance: .
d_gene: .
CDR3nt: TGTGCCAGCCGTTTAGGGGCCGACGAGCAGTACTTC
CDR3aa: CASRLGADEQYF

j_gene: TRBJ2-5
v_gene: TRBV27
abundance: once
d_gene: .
CDR3nt: TGTGCCGGAGAGACCCAGTACTTC
CDR3aa: CAGETQYF

j_gene: TRBJ2-5
v_gene: TRBV7-2
abundance: few
d_gene: .
CDR3nt: TGTGCCAGCAGCTTAGCGGGAGAGACCCAGTACTTC
CDR3aa: CASSLAGETQYF

j_gene: TRBJ1-5
v_gene: TRBV10-3
abundance: .
d_gene: .
CDR3nt: TGTGCCATCAGTGCCGTTAGCAATCAGCCCCAGCATTTT
CDR3aa: CAISAVSNQPQHF

j_gene: TRBJ2-2
v_gene: TRBV28
abundance: .
d_gene: .
CDR3nt: TGTGCCAGCAGGTCCCCGGGGTCCGGGGAGCTGTTTTTT
CDR3aa: CASRSPGSGELFF

j_gene: TRBJ2-5
v_gene: TRBV28
abundance: .
d_gene: .
CDR3nt: TGTGCCAGCAGAGGAACAGCTGGGGAGACCCAGTACTTC
CDR3aa: CASRGTAGETQYF

j_gene: TRBJ2-5
v_gene: TRBV5-4
abundance: .
d_gene: TRBD2
CDR3nt: TGTGCCAGCAGCCTCGCGGGTGGCGGGAGAGGGGAGACCCAGTACTTC
CDR3aa: CASSLAGGGRGETQYF

j_gene: TRBJ2-2
v_gene: TRBV28
abundance: .
d_gene: .
CDR3nt: TGTGCCAGCACCGGCAGGAACACCGGGGAGCTGTTTTTT
CDR3aa: CASTGRNTGELFF

j_gene: TRBJ2-7
v_gene: TRBV10-3
abundance: .
d_gene: .
CDR3nt: TGTGCCACCCGTGGGACTGTTGGCGGCGAGCAGTACTTC
CDR3aa: CATRGTVGGEQYF

j_gene: TRBJ2-3
v_gene: TRBV5-4
abundance: once
d_gene: .
CDR3nt: TGTGCCAGCAGCTTGTGGCAGGGTGGGGGAGATACGCAGTATTTT
CDR3aa: CASSLWQGGGDTQYF

j_gene: TRBJ1-1
v_gene: TRBV20-1
abundance: .
d_gene: .
CDR3nt: TGCAGTGCTAGCGAGGGCACTGAAGCTTTCTTT
CDR3aa: CSASEGTEAFF

j_gene: TRBJ1-1
v_gene: TRBV9
abundance: .
d_gene: .
CDR3nt: TGTGCCAGCAGCGTAGTGGGTATCACTGAAGTTTTCTTT
CDR3aa: CASSVVGITEVFF

j_gene: TRBJ2-7
v_gene: TRBV5-1
abundance: .
d_gene: .
CDR3nt: TGCGCCAGCAGCGTACCGGGACAAGAATACGAGCAGTACTTC
CDR3aa: CASSVPGQEYEQYF

j_gene: TRBJ2-7
v_gene: TRBV6-1
abundance: few
d_gene: .
CDR3nt: TGTGCCAGCGTTATTACGGCTAGGTTAACCTACGAGCAGTACTTC
CDR3aa: CASVITARLTYEQYF

j_gene: TRBJ1-1
v_gene: TRBV6-6
abundance: .
d_gene: TRBD1
CDR3nt: TGTGCCAGCAGTTGGACAGGGGGAGAGAACACTGAAGCTTTCTTT
CDR3aa: CASSWTGGENTEAFF

j_gene: TRBJ2-2
v_gene: TRBV10-3
abundance: .
d_gene: .
CDR3nt: TGTGCCATCAGTACGACAGGGAACACCGGGGAGCTGTTTTTT
CDR3aa: CAISTTGNTGELFF

j_gene: TRBJ2-7
v_gene: TRBV6-4
abundance: .
d_gene: TRBD1
CDR3nt: TGTGCCAGCAGTGTCGGACAGGGGGCTTCCTACGAGCAGTACTTC
CDR3aa: CASSVGQGASYEQYF

j_gene: TRBJ1-1
v_gene: TRBV6-6
abundance: once
d_gene: .
CDR3nt: TGTGCCAGCACAGGAACAGGGTGGAACACTGAAGCTTTCTTT
CDR3aa: CASTGTGWNTEAFF

j_gene: TRBJ2-4
v_gene: TRBV9
abundance: .
d_gene: .
CDR3nt: TGTGCCAGCAGCAACGGACAGCTAGCCAAAAACATTCAGTACTTC
CDR3aa: CASSNGQLAKNIQYF

j_gene: TRBJ1-3
v_gene: TRBV28
abundance: .
d_gene: TRBD1
CDR3nt: TGTGCCAGCAGCTTTCCCCCGGGACAGGGAAACACCATATATTTT
CDR3aa: CASSFPPGQGNTIYF

j_gene: TRBJ1-1
v_gene: TRBV28
abundance: few
d_gene: .
CDR3nt: TGTGCCAGCAGTAGCCTATTGAATGAAGCTTTCTTT
CDR3aa: CASSSLLNEAFF